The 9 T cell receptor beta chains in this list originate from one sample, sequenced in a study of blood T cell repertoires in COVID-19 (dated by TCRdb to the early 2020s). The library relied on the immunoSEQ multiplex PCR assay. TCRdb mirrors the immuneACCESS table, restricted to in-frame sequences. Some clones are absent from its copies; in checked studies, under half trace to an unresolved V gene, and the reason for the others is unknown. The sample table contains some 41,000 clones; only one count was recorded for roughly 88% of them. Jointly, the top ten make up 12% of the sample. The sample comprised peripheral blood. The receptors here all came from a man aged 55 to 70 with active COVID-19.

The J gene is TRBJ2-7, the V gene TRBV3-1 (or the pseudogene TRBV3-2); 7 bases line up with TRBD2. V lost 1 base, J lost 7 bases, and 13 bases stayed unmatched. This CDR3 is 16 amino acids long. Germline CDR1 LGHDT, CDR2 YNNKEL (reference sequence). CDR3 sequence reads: CASSQGLASGPGEQYF. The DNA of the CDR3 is TGTGCCAGCAGCCAAGGATTAGCTAGCGGACCGGGAGAGCAGTACTTC.

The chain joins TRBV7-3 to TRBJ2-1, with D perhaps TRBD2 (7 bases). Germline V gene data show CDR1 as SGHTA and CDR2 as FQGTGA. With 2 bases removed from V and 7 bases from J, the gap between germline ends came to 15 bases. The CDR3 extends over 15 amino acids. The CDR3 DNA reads TGTGCCAGCAGCTTAGGCGGACTAGGGGGAAATGAGCAGTTCTTC. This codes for CASSLGGLGGNEQFF.

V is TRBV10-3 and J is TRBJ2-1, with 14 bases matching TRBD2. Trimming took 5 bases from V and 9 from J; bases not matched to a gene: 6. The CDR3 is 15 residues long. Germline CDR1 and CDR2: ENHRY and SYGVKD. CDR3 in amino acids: CAISWGLAGVTEQFF. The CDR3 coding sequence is TGTGCCATCAGTTGGGGACTAGCGGGAGTCACTGAGCAGTTCTTC.

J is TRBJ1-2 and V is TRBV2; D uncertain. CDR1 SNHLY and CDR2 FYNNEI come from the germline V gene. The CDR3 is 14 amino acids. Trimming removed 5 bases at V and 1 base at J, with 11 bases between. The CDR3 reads CASSKDGHNYGYTF. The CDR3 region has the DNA TGTGCCAGCAGTAAAGACGGTCATAACTATGGCTACACCTTC.

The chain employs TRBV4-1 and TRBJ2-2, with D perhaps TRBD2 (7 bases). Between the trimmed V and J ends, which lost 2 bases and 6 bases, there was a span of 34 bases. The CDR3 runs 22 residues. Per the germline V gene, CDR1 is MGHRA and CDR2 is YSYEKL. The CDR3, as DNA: TGCGCCAGCAGCCAAAGGGGGGGAGACAGGTGGCCTAGCGGTACTCATGCCGGGGAGCTGTTTTTT. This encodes CASSQRGGDRWPSGTHAGELFF.

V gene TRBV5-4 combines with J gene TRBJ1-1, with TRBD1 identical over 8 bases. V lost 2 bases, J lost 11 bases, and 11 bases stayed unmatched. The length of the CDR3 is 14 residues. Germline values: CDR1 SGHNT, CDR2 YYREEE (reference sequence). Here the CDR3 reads CASSFVSGQEGAFF. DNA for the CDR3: TGTGCCAGCAGCTTTGTGTCGGGACAGGAAGGGGCTTTCTTT. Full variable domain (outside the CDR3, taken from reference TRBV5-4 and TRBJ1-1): ETGVTQSPTHLIKTRGQQVTLRCSSQSGHNTVSWYQQALGQGPQFIFQYYREEENGRGNFPPRFSGLQFPNYSSELNVNALELDDSALYLCASSFVSGQEGAFFGQGTRLTVV.

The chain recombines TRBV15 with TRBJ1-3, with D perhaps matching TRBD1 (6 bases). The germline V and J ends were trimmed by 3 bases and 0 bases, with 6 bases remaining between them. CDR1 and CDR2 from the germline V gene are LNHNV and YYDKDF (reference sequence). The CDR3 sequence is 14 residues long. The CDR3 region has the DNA TGTGCCACCAGCAGCAGGGGCTCTGGAAACACCATATATTTT. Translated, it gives CATSSRGSGNTIYF.

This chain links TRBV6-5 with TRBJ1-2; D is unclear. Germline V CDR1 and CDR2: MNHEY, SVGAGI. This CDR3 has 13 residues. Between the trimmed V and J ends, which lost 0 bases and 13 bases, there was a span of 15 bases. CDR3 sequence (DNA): TGTGCCAGCAGTTACTCGATGCTCAGTCCTCGCACCTTC. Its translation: CASSYSMLSPRTF.

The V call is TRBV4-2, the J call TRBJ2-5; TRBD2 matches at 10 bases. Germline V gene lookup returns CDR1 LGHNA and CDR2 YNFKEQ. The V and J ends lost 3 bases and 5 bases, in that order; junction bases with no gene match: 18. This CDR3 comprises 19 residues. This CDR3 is CASSQDPGVAGGDGETQYF. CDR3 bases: TGTGCCAGCAGCCAGGACCCCGGGGTAGCGGGAGGTGATGGGGAGACCCAGTACTTC.